This T cell receptor beta chain was sequenced for a study of cytomegalovirus exposure and HLA in healthy donors. With 60 Vbeta and 13 Jbeta primers, the PCR was carried out. Data came from immunoSEQ multiplex PCR; TCRdb stores just in-frame clones and leaves some out. This sample has 85,000 to 100,000 clones; about 80% occur once, and the top ten carry under 8.5%. On this clone itself: The antigen is not known.

Study conclusions and caveats: Analysis performed later found more than 15,000 TCR beta sequences associated with HLA alleles at 0.05 false discovery rate. Reports showed the classifier diagnosing cytomegalovirus status with high specificity and sensitivity.

The length of the CDR3 is 14 residues. The V and J ends lost 5 bases and 2 bases respectively, with 10 bases between them. Germline V gene data show CDR1 as SGHTA and CDR2 as FQGNSA. Material: PBMCs. V gene TRBV7-2 combines with J gene TRBJ1-5; D might be TRBD1 (6 bases). The clonotype was recovered from a man under 40 in good health and CMV-seronegative. The CDR3 nucleotides are TGTGCCAGCAGCCCGGACAGAGGCAATCAGCCCCAGCATTTT. Amino acid sequence: CASSPDRGNQPQHF. Drawing the rest from reference TRBV7-2 and TRBJ1-5, the complete variable domain is GAGVSQSPSNKVTEKGKDVELRCDPISGHTALYWYRQSLGQGLEFLIYFQGNSAPDKSGLPSDRFSAERTGGSVSTLTIQRTQQEDSAVYLCASSPDRGNQPQHFGDGTRLSIL.